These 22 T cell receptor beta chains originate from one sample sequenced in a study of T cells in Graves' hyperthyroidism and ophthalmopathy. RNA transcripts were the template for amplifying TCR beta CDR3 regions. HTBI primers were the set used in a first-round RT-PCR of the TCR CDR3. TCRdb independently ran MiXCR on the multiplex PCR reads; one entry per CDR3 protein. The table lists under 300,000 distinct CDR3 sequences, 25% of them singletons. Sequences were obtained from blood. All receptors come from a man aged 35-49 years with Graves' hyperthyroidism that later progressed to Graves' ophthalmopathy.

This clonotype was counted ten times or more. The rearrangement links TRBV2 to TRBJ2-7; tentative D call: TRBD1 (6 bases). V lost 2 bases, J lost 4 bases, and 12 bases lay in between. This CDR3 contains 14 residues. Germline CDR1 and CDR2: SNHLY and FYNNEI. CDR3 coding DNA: TGTGCCAGCAGTGAAATGGGGGCCCAATACGAGCAGTACTTC. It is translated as CASSEMGAQYEQYF.

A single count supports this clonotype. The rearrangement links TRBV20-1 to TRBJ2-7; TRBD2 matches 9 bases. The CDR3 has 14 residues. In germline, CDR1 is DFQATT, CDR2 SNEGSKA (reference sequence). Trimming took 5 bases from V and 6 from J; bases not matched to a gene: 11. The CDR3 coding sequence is TGCAGTGCTGACAGGACTAGCGCTGCCTCCGAGCAGTACTTC. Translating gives CSADRTSAASEQYF.

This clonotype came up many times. Written as DNA, the CDR3 is TGCGCCACCACATACTCGGGAAAAAACACCGGGGAGCTGTTTTTT. It translates to CATTYSGKNTGELFF. V is TRBV5-1 and J is TRBJ2-2; D might be TRBD2 (5 bases). Trimming removed 9 bases from V and 2 bases from J, with 17 bases in between. This CDR3 is 15 amino acids long. Germline CDR1 reads SGHRS; CDR2 reads YFSETQ.

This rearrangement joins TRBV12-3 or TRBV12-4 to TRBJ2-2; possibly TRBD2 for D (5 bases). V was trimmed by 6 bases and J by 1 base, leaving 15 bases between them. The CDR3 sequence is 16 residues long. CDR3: CASSRAWSGNTGELFF. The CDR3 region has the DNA TGTGCCAGCAGCCGAGCGTGGAGCGGGAACACCGGGGAGCTGTTTTTT.

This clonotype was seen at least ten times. The CDR3 spells CASSMTSRAGELFF. Here the CDR3 DNA reads TGTGCCAGCAGCATGACTAGCCGGGCCGGGGAGCTGTTTTTT. The rearrangement joins TRBV6-1 to TRBJ2-2; TRBD2 matches 7 bases. The V segment lost 6 bases and the J segment 6 bases; nucleotides outside the gene matches: 7. The CDR3 totals 14 residues. The germline V gene has CDR1 MNHNS and CDR2 SASEGT.

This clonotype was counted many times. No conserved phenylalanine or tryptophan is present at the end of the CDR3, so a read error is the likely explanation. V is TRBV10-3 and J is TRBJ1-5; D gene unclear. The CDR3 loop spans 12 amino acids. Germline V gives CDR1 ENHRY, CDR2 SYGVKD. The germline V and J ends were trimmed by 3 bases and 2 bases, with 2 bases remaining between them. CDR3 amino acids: CAISDGNQPQHS. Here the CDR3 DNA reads TGTGCCATCAGTGACGGCAATCAGCCCCAGCATTCT.

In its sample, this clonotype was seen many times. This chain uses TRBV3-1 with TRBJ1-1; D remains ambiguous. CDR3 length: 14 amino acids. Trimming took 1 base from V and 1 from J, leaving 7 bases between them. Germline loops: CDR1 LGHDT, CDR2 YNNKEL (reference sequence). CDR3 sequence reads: CASSQVAKNTEAFF. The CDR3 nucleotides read TGTGCCAGCAGCCAAGTCGCAAAGAACACTGAAGCTTTCTTT. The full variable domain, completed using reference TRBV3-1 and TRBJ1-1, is DTAVSQTPKYLVTQMGNDKSIKCEQNLGHDTMYWYKQDSKKFLKIMFSYNNKELIINETVPNRFSPKSPDKAHLNLHINSLELGDSAVYFCASSQVAKNTEAFFGQGTRLTVV.

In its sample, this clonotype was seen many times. CDR3 region: CASSSSVVKQGTEAFF. The CDR3 nucleotides are TGTGCCAGCAGCTCCTCGGTAGTCAAGCAGGGCACTGAAGCTTTCTTT. The chain recombines TRBV5-5 with TRBJ1-1; TRBD1 might be the D (5 bases). Germline V gives CDR1 SGHKS, CDR2 YYEKEE (reference sequence). This CDR3 is built from 16 residues. V lost 3 bases and J 4 bases, leaving 19 bases between the germline ends.

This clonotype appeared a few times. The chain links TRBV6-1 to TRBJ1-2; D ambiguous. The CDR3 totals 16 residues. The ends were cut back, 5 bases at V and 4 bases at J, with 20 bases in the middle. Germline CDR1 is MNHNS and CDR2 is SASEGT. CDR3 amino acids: CASSPLTPTWGYGYTF. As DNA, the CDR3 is TGTGCCAGCAGTCCCTTGACACCCACATGGGGCTATGGCTACACCTTC.

CDR3 residues: CASSGQGAWMNTEAFF. In nucleotides, the CDR3 is TGTGCCAGCAGTGGTCAGGGGGCTTGGATGAACACTGAAGCTTTCTTT. The chain links TRBV28 to TRBJ1-1; 8 nucleotides match TRBD1. The junction had 8 bases not matched to a gene; V was cut back by 5 bases and J by 0 bases. Germline CDR1 is MDHEN and CDR2 is SYDVKM. There are 16 residues in the CDR3.

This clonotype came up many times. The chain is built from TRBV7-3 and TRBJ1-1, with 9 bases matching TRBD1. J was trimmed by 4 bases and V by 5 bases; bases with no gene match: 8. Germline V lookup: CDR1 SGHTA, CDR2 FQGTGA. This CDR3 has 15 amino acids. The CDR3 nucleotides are TGTGCCAGCAGCCGAACAGGGGGCGCGGGCACTGAAGCTTTCTTT. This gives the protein CASSRTGGAGTEAFF.

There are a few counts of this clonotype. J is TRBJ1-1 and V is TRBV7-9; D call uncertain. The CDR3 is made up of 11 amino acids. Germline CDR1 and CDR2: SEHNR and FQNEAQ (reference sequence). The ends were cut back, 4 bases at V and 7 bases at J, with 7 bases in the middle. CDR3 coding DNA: TGTGCCAGCAGCTACAAATTTGAAGCTTTCTTT. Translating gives CASSYKFEAFF.

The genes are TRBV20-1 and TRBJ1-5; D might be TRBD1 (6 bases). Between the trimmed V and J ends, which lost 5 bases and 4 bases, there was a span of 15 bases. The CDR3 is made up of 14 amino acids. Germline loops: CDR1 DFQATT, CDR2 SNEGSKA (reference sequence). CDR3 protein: CSAGGGQGNQPQHF. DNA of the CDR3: TGCAGTGCTGGAGGGGGGCAGGGGAATCAGCCCCAGCATTTT.

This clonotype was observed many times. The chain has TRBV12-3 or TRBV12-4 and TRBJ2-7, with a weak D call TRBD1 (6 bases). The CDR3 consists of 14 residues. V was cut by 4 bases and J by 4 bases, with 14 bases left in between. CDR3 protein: CASSSTGFSYEQYF. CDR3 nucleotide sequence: TGTGCCAGCAGTTCAACAGGGTTTTCGTACGAGCAGTACTTC.

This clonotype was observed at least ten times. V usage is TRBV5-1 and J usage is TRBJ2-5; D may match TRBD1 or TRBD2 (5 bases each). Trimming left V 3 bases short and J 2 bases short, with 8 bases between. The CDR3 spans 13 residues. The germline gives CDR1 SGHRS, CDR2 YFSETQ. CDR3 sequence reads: CASSWGKQETQYF. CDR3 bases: TGCGCCAGCAGCTGGGGGAAACAAGAGACCCAGTACTTC.

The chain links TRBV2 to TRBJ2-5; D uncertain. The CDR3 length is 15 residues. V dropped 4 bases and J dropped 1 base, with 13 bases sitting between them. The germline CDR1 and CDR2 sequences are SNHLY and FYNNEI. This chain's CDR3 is CASSGGNGPQETQYF. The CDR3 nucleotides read TGTGCCAGCAGTGGTGGAAATGGCCCCCAAGAGACCCAGTACTTC.

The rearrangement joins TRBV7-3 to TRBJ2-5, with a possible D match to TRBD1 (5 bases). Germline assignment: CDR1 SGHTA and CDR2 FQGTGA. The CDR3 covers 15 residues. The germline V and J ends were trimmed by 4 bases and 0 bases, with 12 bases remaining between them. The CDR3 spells CASSWGGADQETQYF. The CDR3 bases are TGTGCCAGCAGCTGGGGTGGGGCGGACCAAGAGACCCAGTACTTC.

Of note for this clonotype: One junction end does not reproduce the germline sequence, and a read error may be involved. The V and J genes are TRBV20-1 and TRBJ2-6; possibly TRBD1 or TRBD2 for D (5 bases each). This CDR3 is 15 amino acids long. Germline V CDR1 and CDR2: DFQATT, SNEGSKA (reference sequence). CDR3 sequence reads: CSARGRGTGANVLTF. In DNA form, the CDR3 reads TGCAGTGCTAGAGGACGGGGTACTGGGGCCAACGTCCTAACTTTC.

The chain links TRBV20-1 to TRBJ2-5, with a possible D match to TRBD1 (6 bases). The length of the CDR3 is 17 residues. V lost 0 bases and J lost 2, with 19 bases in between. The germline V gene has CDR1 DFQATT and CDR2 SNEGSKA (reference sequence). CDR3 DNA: TGCAGTGCTAGAGATTTCCAGGGCAGGGGATATCAAGAGACCCAGTACTTC. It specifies CSARDFQGRGYQETQYF.

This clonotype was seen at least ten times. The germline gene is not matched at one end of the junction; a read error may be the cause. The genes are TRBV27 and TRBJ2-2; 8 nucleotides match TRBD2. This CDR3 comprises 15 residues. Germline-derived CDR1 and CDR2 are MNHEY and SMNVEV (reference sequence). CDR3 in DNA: TGTGCCAGCAGTCGCGGGACTAGGAACGCCGGGGAGCTGTTTTTT. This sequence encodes CASSRGTRNAGELFF.

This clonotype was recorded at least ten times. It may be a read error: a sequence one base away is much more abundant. Here the CDR3 reads CASSVLAGGYKEQFF. The CDR3 DNA reads as TGTGCCAGCAGTGTACTAGCGGGAGGGTACAAGGAGCAGTTCTTC. The V and J genes are TRBV2 and TRBJ2-1; TRBD2 aligns across 13 bases. The CDR3 has 15 amino acids. The germline gives CDR1 SNHLY, CDR2 FYNNEI. Complete variable domain (other parts from reference TRBV2 and TRBJ2-1): EPEVTQTPSHQVTQMGQEVILRCVPISNHLYFYWYRQILGQKVEFLVSFYNNEISEKSEIFDDQFSVERPDGSNFTLKIRSTKLEDSAMYFCASSVLAGGYKEQFFGPGTRLTVL.

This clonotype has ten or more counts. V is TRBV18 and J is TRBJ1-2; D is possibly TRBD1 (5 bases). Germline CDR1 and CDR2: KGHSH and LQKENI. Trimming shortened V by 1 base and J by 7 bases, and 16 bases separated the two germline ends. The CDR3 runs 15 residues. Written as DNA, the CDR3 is TGTGCCAGCTCACCACTGTACAGGCCTTCGGGTGGCTACACCTTC. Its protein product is CASSPLYRPSGGYTF.